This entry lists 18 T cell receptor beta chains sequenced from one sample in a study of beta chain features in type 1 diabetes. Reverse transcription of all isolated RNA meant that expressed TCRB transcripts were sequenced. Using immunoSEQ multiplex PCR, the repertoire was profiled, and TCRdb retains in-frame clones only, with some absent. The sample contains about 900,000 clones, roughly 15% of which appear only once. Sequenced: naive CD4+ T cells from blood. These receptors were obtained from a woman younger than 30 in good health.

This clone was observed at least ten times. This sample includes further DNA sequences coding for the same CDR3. The CDR3: CASSLGGTTNEKLFF. The CDR3 nucleotides are TGTGCCAGCAGCTTAGGCGGAACAACTAATGAAAAACTGTTTTTT. The chain has TRBV7-9 and TRBJ1-4; D unresolved. The germline V gene has CDR1 SEHNR and CDR2 FQNEAQ (reference sequence). CDR3 size: 15 residues. V lost 1 base, J lost 0 bases, and 6 bases lay in between. Looking up the rest from reference TRBV7-9 and TRBJ1-4 gives the full variable domain: DTGVSQNPRHKITKRGQNVTFRCDPISEHNRLYWYRQTLGQGPEFLTYFQNEAQLEKSRLLSDRFSAERPKGSFSTLEIQRTEQGDSAMYLCASSLGGTTNEKLFFGSGTQLSVL.

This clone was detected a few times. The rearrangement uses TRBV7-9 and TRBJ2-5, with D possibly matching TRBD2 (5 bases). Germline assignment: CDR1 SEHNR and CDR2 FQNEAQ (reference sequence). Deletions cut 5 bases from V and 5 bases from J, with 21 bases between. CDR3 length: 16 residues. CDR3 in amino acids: CASSPGGGTGVETQYF. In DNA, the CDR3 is TGTGCCAGCAGCCCCGGCGGCGGCACCGGGGTGGAGACCCAGTACTTC.

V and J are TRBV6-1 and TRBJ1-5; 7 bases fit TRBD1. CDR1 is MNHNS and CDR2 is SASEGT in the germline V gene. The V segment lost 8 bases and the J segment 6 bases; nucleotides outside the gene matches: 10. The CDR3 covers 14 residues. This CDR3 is CASYRQGFGQPQHF. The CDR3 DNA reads TGTGCCAGCTACCGACAGGGATTCGGTCAGCCCCAGCATTTT.

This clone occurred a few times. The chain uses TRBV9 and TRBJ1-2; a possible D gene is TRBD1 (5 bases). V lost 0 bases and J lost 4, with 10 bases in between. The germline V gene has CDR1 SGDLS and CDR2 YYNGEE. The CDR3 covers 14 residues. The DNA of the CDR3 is TGTGCCAGCAGCGTAGGACAGATTCCCTATGGCTACACCTTC. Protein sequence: CASSVGQIPYGYTF. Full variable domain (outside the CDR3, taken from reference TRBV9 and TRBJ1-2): DSGVTQTPKHLITATGQRVTLRCSPRSGDLSVYWYQQSLDQGLQFLIQYYNGEERAKGNILERFSAQQFPDLHSELNLSSLELGDSALYFCASSVGQIPYGYTFGSGTRLTVV.

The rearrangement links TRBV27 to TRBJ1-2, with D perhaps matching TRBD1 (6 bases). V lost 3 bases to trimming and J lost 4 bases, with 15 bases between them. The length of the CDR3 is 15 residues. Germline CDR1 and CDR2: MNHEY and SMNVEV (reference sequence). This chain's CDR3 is CASSLSGQPFYGYTF. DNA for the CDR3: TGTGCCAGCAGTTTGAGTGGACAGCCATTCTATGGCTACACCTTC.

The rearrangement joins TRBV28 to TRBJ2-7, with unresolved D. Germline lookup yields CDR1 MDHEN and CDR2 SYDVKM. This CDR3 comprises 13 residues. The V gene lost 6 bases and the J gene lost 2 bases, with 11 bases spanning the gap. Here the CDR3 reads CASRPLVPYEQYF. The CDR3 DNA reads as TGTGCCAGCAGGCCGCTGGTCCCCTACGAGCAGTACTTC.

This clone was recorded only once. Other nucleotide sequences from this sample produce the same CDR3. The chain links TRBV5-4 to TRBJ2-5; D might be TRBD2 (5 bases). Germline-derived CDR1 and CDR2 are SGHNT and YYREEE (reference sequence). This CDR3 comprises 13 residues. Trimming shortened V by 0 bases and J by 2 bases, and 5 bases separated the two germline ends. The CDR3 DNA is TGTGCCAGCAGCTTGGGGAGGCAAGAGACCCAGTACTTC. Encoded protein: CASSLGRQETQYF. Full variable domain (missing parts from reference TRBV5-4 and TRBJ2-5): ETGVTQSPTHLIKTRGQQVTLRCSSQSGHNTVSWYQQALGQGPQFIFQYYREEENGRGNFPPRFSGLQFPNYSSELNVNALELDDSALYLCASSLGRQETQYFGPGTRLLVL.

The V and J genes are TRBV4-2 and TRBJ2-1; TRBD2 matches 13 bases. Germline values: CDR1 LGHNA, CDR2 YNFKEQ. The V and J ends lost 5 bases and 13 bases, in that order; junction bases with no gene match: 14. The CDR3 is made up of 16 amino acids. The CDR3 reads CASSLGGTSGEVGQFF. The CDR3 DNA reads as TGTGCCAGCAGCTTGGGTGGGACTAGCGGGGAGGTGGGCCAGTTCTTC.

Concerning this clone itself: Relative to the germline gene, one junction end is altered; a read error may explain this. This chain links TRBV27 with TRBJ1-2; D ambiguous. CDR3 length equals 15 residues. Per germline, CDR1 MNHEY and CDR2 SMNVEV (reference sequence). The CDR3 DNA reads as TGTGCCAGCAGCTTATATCCAAAGGAAACCTATGGCTACACCTTC. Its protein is CASSLYPKETYGYTF.

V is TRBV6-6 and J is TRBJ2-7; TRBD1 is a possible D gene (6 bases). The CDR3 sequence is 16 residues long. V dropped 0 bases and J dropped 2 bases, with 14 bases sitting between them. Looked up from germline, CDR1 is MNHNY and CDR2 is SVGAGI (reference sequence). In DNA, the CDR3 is TGTGCCAGCAGTTACTCATCCCCAGGGGTCACCTACGAGCAGTACTTC. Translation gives CASSYSSPGVTYEQYF.

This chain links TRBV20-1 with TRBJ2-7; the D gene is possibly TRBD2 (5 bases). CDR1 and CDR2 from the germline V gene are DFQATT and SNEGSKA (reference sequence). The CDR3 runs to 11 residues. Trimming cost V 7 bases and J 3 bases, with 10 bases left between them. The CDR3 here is CSVTAVYEQYF. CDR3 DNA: TGCAGTGTAACAGCGGTCTACGAGCAGTACTTC.

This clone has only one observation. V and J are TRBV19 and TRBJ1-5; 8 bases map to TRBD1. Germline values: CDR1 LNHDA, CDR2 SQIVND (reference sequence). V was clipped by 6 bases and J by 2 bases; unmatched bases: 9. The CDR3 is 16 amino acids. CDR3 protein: CASSRTGRMGNQPQHF. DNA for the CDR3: TGTGCCAGTAGCCGGACAGGGAGGATGGGCAATCAGCCCCAGCATTTT.

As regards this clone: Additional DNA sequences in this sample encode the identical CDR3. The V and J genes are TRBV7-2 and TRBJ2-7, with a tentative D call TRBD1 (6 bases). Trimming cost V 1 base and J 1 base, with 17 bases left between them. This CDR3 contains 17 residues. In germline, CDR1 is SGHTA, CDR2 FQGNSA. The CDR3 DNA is TGTGCCAGCAGCTTAGGGCGAGGGGGATCGCAATCCTACGAGCAGTACTTC. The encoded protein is CASSLGRGGSQSYEQYF.

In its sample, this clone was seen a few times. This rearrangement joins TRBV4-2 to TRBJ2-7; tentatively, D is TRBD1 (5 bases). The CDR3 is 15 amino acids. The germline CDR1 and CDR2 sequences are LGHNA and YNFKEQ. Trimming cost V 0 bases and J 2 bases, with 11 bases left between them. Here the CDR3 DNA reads TGTGCCAGCAGCCAAGAACCAGGGTCTCCCTACGAGCAGTACTTC. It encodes CASSQEPGSPYEQYF.

This chain's CDR3 is CASSLAGGFYNEQFF. CDR3 bases: TGTGCCAGCAGCTTAGCGGGAGGCTTCTACAATGAGCAGTTCTTC. The chain links TRBV7-2 to TRBJ2-1; D possibly corresponds to TRBD2 (6 bases). This CDR3 contains 15 residues. V gave up 0 bases and J gave up 3 bases, with 9 bases separating them. The germline gives CDR1 SGHTA, CDR2 FQGNSA. The full variable domain, in which reference TRBV7-2 and TRBJ2-1 provide the parts outside the CDR3, is GAGVSQSPSNKVTEKGKDVELRCDPISGHTALYWYRQSLGQGLEFLIYFQGNSAPDKSGLPSDRFSAERTGGSVSTLTIQRTQQEDSAVYLCASSLAGGFYNEQFFGPGTRLTVL.

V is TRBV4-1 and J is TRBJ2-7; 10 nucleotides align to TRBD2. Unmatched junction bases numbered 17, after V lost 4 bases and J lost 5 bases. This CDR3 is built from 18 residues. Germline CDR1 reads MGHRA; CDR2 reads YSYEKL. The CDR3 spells CASSPLGQASGRSHEQYF. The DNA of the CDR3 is TGCGCCAGCAGCCCCCTGGGTCAGGCTAGCGGGAGATCCCACGAGCAGTACTTC.

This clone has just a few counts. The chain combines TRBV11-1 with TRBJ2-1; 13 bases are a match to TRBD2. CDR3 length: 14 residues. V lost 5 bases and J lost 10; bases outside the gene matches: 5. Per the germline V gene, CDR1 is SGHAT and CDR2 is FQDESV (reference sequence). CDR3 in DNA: TGTGCCAGCAGCCCAAGGACTAGCGGGAGCGAGCAGTTCTTC. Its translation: CASSPRTSGSEQFF.

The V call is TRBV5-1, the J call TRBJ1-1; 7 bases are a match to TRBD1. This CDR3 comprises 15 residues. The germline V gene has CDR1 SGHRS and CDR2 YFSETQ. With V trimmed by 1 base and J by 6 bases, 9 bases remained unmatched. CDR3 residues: CASSLKGAGVAEAFF. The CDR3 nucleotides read TGCGCCAGCAGCTTGAAGGGGGCCGGGGTCGCTGAAGCTTTCTTT.